Presented here are 2 T cell receptor beta chains from one specimen sequenced in a study of T-cell reconstitution after alpha-beta-depleted transplantation in children. Preparing the TCRbeta library involved the use of unique molecular identifiers. TCRdb fed the PCR reads into MiXCR, producing one record per CDR3 protein. The sample lists around 300,000 distinct CDR3 sequences, more than 20% occurring once. The sequenced sample was PBMCs, mostly from graft donor cells, obtained 180 days after TCRalphabeta/CD19-depleted stem cell transplant. The receptors derive from a male patient between 10 and 17 years old who had a stem cell transplant for acute lymphoblastic leukemia, so the T cells may come from the graft donor.

The J gene is TRBJ2-1, the V gene TRBV7-8, with TRBD2 as a possible D gene (5 bases). The ends were cut back, 1 base at V and 3 bases at J, with 10 bases in the middle. This CDR3 has 15 residues. CDR1 and CDR2 (germline): SGHVS, FQNEAQ. The CDR3 bases are TGTGCCAGCAGCTTAGGAGCGGTCCACTACAATGAGCAGTTCTTC. Protein sequence: CASSLGAVHYNEQFF.

CDR3: CASSLEQGLEAFF. The CDR3 bases are TGCGCCAGCAGCTTGGAACAGGGGCTTGAAGCTTTCTTT. The J gene is TRBJ1-1, the V gene TRBV5-1; 7 bases are a match to TRBD1. The trim removed 0 bases at V and 7 bases at J, leaving 3 bases unmatched. The germline gives CDR1 SGHRS, CDR2 YFSETQ. The CDR3 is 13 amino acids.